This TCR beta chain derives from a study of cytomegalovirus exposure and HLA in healthy donors. CDR3 length: 18 amino acids. In germline, CDR1 is GTSNPN, CDR2 SVGIG (reference sequence). The trim removed 1 base at V and 1 base at J, leaving 10 bases unmatched. The PCR used 60 Vbeta and 13 Jbeta primers. The table came from immunoSEQ multiplex PCR; TCRdb's copy has only in-frame clones and leaves some out. The sample contains some 200,000 clones, about 81% of which appear only once. The source of this sequence is a woman between 18 and 29 years old in good health and CMV-seronegative. The specimen was PBMCs. V is TRBV30 and J is TRBJ1-3; 10 positions agree with TRBD1. This CDR3 is CAWSAGAGTGDSGNTIYF. CDR3 bases: TGTGCCTGGAGTGCGGGAGCCGGGACAGGGGATTCTGGAAACACCATATATTTT.